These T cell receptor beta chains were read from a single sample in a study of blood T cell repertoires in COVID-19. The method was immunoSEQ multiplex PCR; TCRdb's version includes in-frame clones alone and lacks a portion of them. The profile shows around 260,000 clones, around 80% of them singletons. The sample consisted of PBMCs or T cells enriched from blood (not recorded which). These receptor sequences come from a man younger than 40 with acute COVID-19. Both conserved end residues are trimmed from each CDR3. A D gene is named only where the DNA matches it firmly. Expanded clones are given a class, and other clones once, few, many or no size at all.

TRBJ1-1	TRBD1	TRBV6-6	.	ASSFDRAATEAF
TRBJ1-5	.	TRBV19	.	ASSTGSLVGQPQH
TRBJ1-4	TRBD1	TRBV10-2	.	ASGSDRVRDEKLF
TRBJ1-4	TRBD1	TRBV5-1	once	ASSFGAWTGHLF
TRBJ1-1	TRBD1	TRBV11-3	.	ASSLPWTGLTEAF
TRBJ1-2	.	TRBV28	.	ASRADGGYGYT
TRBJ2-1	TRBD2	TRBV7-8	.	ASSAAGGAHNEQF
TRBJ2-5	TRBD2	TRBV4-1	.	ASSQEGLAAETQY
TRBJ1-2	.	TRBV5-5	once	ASSLGYLGAYGYT
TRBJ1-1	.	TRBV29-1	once	SVESAPNTEAF
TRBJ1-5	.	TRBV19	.	ASRPAGVGNQPQH
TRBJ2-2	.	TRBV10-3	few	AIRETDTGELF
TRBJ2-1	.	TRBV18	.	ASSPALPGNEQF
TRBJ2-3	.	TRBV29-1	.	SARTASDTQY
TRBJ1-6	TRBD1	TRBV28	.	AIRGTGRSPLH
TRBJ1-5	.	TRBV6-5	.	ASRAEGNQPQH
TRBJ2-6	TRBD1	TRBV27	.	ASRQGSSGANVLT
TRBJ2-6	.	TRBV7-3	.	ASSLAGTTTGANVLT
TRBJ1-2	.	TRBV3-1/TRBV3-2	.	ASRPTGRYGYT
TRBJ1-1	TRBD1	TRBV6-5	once	ASRQTGQAF
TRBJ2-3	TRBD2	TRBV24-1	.	ATSDYLAGKTDTQY
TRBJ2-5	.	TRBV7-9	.	ASSLWTGGGETQY
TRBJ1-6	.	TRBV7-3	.	ASSRGSNSPLH
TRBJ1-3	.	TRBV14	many	ASSQGGHSGNTIY
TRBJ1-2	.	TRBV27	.	ASSLNPGVWGYT
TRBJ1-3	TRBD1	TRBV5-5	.	ASSFRGLSGNTIY
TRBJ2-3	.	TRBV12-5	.	ASGLGQGYADTQY
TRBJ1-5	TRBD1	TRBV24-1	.	ATSTGEYSNQPQH
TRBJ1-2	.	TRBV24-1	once	ATTLFTGPGRGYT
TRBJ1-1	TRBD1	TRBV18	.	ASSMGTGDPAEAF
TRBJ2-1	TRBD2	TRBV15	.	ATSRAGLAGESEQF
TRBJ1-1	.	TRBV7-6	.	ASSPREGNAEAF
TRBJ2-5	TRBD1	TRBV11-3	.	ASSLGQRETQY
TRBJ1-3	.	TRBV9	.	ASSSDGGSSGNTIY
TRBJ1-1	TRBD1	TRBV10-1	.	ASTGQRNTEAF
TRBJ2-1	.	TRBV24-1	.	ATNSGREQF
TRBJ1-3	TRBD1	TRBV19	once	ASTTTGNGNTIY
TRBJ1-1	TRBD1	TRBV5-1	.	ASSLAVGQGSLAF
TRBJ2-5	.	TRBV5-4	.	ASTPGGTGMETQY
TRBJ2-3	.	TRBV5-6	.	ASSLRVVTDTQY
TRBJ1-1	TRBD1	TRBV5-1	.	ASSLYRGGTEAF
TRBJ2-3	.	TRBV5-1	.	ASSLLFSTSYTDTQY
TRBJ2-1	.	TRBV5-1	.	ASSLGIDRYNEQF
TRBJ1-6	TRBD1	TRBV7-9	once	ASSFGTGGGNSPLH
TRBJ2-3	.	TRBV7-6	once	ASSLGLGGPDTQY
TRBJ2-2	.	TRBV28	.	ASSLVTGIVTGELF
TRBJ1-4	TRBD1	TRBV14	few	ASSLAGTGGEKLF
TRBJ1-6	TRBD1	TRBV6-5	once	ASSSGGQGLSPLH
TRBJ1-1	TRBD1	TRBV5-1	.	ASSSEGARLGGSDTEAF
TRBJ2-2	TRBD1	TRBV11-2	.	ASRQIRQGLNTGELF